Sequencing of this TCR beta chain was carried out in a study of cytomegalovirus exposure and HLA in healthy donors. Study-level points and caveats: Most TCR sequences proved rare, with some public TCRs found in many donors.

Healthy bone marrow donors made up the donors. Researchers ran the PCR with 60 Vbeta and 13 Jbeta primers. TCRdb's copy holds only in-frame clones and misses some; the assay was immunoSEQ multiplex PCR. The table shows about 150,000 clones, with 65% to 85% occurring only once. Worth noting for this clone: The antigen is not known.

Sequencing was carried out using PBMCs. The clonotype originates from a middle-aged man in good health and CMV-seropositive.

The CDR3 here is CASSPDRVMNTEAFF. The CDR3 nucleotides read TGTGCCAGCAGTCCCGACAGGGTGATGAACACTGAAGCTTTCTTT. The rearrangement uses TRBV27 and TRBJ1-1, with TRBD1 identical over 7 bases. CDR1 is MNHEY and CDR2 is SMNVEV in the germline V gene (reference sequence). V lost 5 bases, J lost 0 bases, and 6 bases stayed unmatched. The CDR3 loop spans 15 amino acids.